This TCR beta chain was observed in a study of T cells after somatic rescue of genetic block (dated by TCRdb to the early 2020s). About the investigation overall: The study assessed how robust, over the long term, a T-cell system was when the system had developed through somatic rescue of a genetic block in T-cell development.

With regard to this clone: No antigen is known for it. Per-base quality was not reported, and no clone a single base away is much larger than it.

The library was prepared using the immunoSEQ multiplex PCR assay. As stored in TCRdb, this immuneACCESS dataset retains in-frame rearrangements with V and J assigned. A fraction of the clones does not appear; measured against another copy, unresolved V genes explain less than half of the discrepancy, and the remainder lacks a known reason. The sample has 55,000 or so clones on record, approximately 96% of them singletons. Approximately 0.077% of the sample comes from the top ten. Per the germline V gene (reference sequence), MNHEY is the CDR1 and SMNVEV is the CDR2. CDR3 length: 15 amino acids, cysteine to phenylalanine. Solely the CDR3 DNA is kept, with 45 bases framed from the first base. Relative to germline, V is missing 3 bases and J is missing 4 bases, with 1 base of the junction outside any gene match.

This receptor chain uses TRBV27 and TRBJ2-1; the central 12 bases match TRBD2. The origin of this receptor is a child less than two years old. Material: peripheral blood mononuclear cells (PBMCs). In nucleotide form, the sequence is TGTGCCAGCAGTTTCGGGACTAGCGGGTACAATGAGCAGTTCTTC. This encodes CASSFGTSGYNEQFF.